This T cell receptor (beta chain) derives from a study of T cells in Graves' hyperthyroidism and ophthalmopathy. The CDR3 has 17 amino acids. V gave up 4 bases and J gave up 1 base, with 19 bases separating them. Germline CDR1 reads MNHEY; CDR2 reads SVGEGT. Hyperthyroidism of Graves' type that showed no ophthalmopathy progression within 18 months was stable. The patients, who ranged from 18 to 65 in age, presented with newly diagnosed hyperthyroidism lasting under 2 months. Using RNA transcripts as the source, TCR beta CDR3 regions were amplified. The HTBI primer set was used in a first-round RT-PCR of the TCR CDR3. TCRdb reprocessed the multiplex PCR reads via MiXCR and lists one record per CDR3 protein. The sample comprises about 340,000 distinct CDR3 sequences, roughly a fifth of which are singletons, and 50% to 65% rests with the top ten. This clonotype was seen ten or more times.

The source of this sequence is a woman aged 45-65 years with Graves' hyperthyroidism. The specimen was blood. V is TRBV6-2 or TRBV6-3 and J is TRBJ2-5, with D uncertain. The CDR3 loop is CASSLDRRTALQETQYF. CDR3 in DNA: TGTGCCAGCAGTTTGGACCGTAGGACCGCACTCCAAGAGACCCAGTACTTC.